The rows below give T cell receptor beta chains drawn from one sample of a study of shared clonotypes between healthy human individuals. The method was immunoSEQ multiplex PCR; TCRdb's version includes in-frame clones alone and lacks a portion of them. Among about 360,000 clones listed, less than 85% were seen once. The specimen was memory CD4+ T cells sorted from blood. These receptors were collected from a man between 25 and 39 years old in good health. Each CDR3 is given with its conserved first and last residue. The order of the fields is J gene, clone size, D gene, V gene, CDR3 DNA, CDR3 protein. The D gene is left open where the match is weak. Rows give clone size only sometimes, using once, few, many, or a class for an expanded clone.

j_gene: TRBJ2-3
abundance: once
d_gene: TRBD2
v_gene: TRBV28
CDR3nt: TGTGCCAGCAGTCCCTCCCGACTAGCGCGGGCAGATACGCAGTATTTT
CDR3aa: CASSPSRLARADTQYF

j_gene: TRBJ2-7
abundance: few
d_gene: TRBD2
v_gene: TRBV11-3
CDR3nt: TGTGCCAGCGGTCAGCGGGAGGGATCCGAGCAGTACTTC
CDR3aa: CASGQREGSEQYF

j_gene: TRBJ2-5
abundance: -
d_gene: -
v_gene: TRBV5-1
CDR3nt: TGCGCCAGCAGCACGGGCCAAAAAGAGACCCAGTACTTC
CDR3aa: CASSTGQKETQYF

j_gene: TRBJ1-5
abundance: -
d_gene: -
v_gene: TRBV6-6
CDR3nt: TGTGCCAGCAGTCCGGGTGATGGCAATCAGCCCCAGCATTTT
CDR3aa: CASSPGDGNQPQHF

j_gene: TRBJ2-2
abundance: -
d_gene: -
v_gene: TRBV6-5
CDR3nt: TGTGCCAGCAGGGAGGGGGTGTGGAACACCGGGGAGCTGTTTTTT
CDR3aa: CASREGVWNTGELFF

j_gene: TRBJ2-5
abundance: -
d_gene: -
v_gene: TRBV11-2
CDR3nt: TGTGCCAGCAGCCCGTGGAGCGGACAAGAGACCCAGTACTTC
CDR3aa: CASSPWSGQETQYF

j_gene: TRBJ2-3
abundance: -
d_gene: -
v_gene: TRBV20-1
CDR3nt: TGCAGTGCCCTAGCGTCGGATACGCAGTATTTT
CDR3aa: CSALASDTQYF

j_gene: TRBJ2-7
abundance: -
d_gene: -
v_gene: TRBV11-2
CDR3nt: TGTGCCAGCAGCCTACAGGCGGGGACCTCGGTCAACGAGCAGTACTTC
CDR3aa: CASSLQAGTSVNEQYF

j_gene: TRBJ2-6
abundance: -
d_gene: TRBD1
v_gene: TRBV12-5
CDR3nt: TGTGCTAGTGGTTTGGGACAGGGCTCTGGGGCCAACGTCCTGACTTTC
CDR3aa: CASGLGQGSGANVLTF

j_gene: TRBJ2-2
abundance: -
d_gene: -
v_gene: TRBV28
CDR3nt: TGTGCCAGCAAGGGAACGAACACCGGGGAGCTGTTTTTT
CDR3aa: CASKGTNTGELFF

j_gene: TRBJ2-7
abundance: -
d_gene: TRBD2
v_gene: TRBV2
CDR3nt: TGTGCCAGCAGTGAAGCGTCGCCGGGAGCGGGGGGCCGCGAGCAGTACTTC
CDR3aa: CASSEASPGAGGREQYF

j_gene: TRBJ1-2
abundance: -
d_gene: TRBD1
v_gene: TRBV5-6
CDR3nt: TGTGCCAGCAGCTGGGGACAGGGTGGCTACACCTTC
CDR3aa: CASSWGQGGYTF

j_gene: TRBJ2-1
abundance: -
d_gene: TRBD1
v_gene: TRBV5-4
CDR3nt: TGTGCCAGCAGCTACCCGGGACAGGCAACTGGGAATGAGCAGTTCTTC
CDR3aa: CASSYPGQATGNEQFF

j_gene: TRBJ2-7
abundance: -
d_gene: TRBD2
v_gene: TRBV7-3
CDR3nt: TGTGCCAGCAGCCAATCTAGCGGGAGACAATACGAGCAGTACTTC
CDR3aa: CASSQSSGRQYEQYF

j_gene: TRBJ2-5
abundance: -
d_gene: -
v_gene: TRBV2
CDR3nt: TGTGCCAGCAGTCTTCAAGAGACCCAGTACTTC
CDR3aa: CASSLQETQYF

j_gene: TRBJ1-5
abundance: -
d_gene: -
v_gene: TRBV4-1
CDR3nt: TGCGCCAGCAGCCAAGCAGGGGATCGCCGGCCCCAGCATTTT
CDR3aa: CASSQAGDRRPQHF

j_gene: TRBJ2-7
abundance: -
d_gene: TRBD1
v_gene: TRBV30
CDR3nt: TGTGCCTGGGGGGAGACAGGGTACCCCTCCTACGAGCAGTACTTC
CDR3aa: CAWGETGYPSYEQYF

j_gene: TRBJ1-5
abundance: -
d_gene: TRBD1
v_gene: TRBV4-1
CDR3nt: TGCGCCAGCAGCCACACAGGGGATAGAGGTCAGCCCCAGCATTTT
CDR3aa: CASSHTGDRGQPQHF

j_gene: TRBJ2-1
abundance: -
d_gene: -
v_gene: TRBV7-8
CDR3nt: TGTGCCAGCAGGGCCCTGGCGGTGCGGGGCAATGAGCAGTTCTTC
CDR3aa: CASRALAVRGNEQFF

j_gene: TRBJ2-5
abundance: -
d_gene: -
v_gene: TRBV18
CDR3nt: TGTGCCAGCTCACTGCCGACTAGTTCCGAGACCCAGTACTTC
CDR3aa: CASSLPTSSETQYF

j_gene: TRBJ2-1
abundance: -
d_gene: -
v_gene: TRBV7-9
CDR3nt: TGTGCCAGCAGCTTACGGGCCAGCGACTACAATGAGCAGTTCTTC
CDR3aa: CASSLRASDYNEQFF

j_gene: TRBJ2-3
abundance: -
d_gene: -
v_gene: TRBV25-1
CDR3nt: TGTGCCAGCAGTGGATCTAGCACAGATACGCAGTATTTT
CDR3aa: CASSGSSTDTQYF

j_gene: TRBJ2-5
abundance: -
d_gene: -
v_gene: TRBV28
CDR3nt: TGTGCCAGCAGTACCTCGACGGGCGGAAGGGAGACCCAGTACTTC
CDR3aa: CASSTSTGGRETQYF

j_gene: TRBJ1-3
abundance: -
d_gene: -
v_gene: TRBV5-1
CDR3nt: TGCGCCAGCAGCTTGGCGGGAAACTCTGGAAACACCATATATTTT
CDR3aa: CASSLAGNSGNTIYF

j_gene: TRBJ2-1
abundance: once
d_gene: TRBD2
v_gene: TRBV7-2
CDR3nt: TGTGCCAGCAGCTCCCTAGCGGAAGCCTACAATGAGCAGTTCTTC
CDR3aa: CASSSLAEAYNEQFF

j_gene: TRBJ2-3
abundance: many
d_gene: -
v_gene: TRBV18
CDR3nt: TGTGCCAGCTCCCTTAGCACAGATACGCAGTATTTT
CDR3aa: CASSLSTDTQYF

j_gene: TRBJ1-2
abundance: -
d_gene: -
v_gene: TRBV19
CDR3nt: TGTGCCAGTAGTATCGAGGGGCACGGTGGCTACACCTTC
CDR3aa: CASSIEGHGGYTF

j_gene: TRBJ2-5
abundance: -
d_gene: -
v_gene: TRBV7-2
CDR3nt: TGTGCCAGCAGCTTGCGGGGAGAGACCCAGTACTTC
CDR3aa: CASSLRGETQYF

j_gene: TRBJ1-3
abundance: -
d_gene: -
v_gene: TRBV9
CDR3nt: TGTGCCAGCAGCGTAGAGCCGGGTGGAAACACCATATATTTT
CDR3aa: CASSVEPGGNTIYF

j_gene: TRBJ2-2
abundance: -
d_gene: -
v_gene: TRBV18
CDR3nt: TGTGCCAGCTCACCGGCGGAGCTCCTCACCGGGGAGCTGTTTTTT
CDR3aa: CASSPAELLTGELFF

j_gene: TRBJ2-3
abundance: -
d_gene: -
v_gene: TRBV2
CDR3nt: TGTGCCAGCAGTGGGGACACAGGGAGACCTTTAGGAGATACGCAGTATTTT
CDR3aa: CASSGDTGRPLGDTQYF

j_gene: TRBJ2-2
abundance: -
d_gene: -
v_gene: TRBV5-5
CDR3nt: TGTGCCAGCAGCTTGGGGATCGGGGAGCTGTTTTTT
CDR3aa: CASSLGIGELFF

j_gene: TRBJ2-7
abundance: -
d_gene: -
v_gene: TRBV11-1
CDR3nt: TGTGCCAGCACCCGGGGATCGGCGTACGAGCAGTACTTC
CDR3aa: CASTRGSAYEQYF

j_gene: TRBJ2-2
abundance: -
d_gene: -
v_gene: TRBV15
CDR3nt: TGTGCCACCACCCGACAGGCTAACACCGGGGAGCTGTTTTTT
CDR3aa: CATTRQANTGELFF

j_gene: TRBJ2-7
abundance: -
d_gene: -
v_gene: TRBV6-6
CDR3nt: TGTGCCAGCAGTTCCATCCTTTCGGCTAACTACGAGCAGTACTTC
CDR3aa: CASSSILSANYEQYF

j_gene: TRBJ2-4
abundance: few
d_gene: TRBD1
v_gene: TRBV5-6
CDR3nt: TGTGCCAGCAGCTTCGGACAGGGGGAATACATTCAGTACTTC
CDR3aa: CASSFGQGEYIQYF

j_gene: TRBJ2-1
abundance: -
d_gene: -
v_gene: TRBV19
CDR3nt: TGTGCCAGTAGTATAGGTCCGGCTCCTTCCTACAATGAGCAGTTCTTC
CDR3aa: CASSIGPAPSYNEQFF

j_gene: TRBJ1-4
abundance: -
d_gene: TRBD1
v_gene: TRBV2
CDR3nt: TGTGCCAGTCACCTGGCAGGGGGAGAAGAAAAACTGTTTTTT
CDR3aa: CASHLAGGEEKLFF

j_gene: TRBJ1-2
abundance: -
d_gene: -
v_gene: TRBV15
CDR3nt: TGTGCCACCAGCTCATTTAACTATGGCTACACCTTC
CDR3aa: CATSSFNYGYTF

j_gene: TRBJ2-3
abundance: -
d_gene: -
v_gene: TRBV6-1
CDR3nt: TGTGCCAGCAGGGTAATAGTCGCCGACCCGCAGTATTTT
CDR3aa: CASRVIVADPQYF

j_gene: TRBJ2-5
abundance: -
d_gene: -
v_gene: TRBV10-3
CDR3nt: TGTGCCATCAGCTTGGCGGGAATAGAAGAGACCCAGTACTTC
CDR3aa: CAISLAGIEETQYF

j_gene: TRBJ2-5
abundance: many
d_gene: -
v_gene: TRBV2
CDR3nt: TGTGCCAGCAGTGAAGCGGGAGGTCGGGAGACCCAGTACTTC
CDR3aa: CASSEAGGRETQYF

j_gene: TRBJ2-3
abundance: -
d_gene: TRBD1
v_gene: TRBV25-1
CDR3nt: TGTGCCAGCAGCCCTGAACCCGGGACAGGGAACGAAGATACGCAGTATTTT
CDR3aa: CASSPEPGTGNEDTQYF

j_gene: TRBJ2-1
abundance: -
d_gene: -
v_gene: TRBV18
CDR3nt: TGTGCCAGCTCACCTCCGGAGTATATCCGTGGTGAGCAGTTCTTC
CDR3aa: CASSPPEYIRGEQFF

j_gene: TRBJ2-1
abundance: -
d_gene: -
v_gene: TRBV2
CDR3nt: TGTGCCAGCAGTGCGGACAGTGCCGCACTCAATGAGCAGTTCTTC
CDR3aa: CASSADSAALNEQFF

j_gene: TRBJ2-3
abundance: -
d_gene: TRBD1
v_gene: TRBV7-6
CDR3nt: TGTGCCAGCAGCTTAGGCCTTCAGGGGGCCGCAGATACGCAGTATTTT
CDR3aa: CASSLGLQGAADTQYF